The 3 T cell receptor beta chains listed next were all sequenced from one sample in a study of shared clonotypes between healthy human individuals. TCRdb's table, derived via immunoSEQ multiplex PCR, lists solely in-frame clones and lacks some. Of about 2.4 million clones in the sample, more than 85% were seen once. The source material was naive CD4+ T cells from PBMCs. Documented subset: CD45RA+ positively selected. The receptors shown here come from a man aged 18 to 30 in good health. Some clones in this sample may be carry-over from other donors' samples.

The V and J genes are TRBV14 and TRBJ1-1; D remains ambiguous. The CDR3 runs to 15 residues. Germline assignment: CDR1 SGHDN and CDR2 FVKESK. Trimming removed 0 bases from V and 5 bases from J, with 13 bases in between. CDR3 sequence: CASSQDWRHTTEAFF. Written as DNA, the CDR3 is TGTGCCAGCAGCCAAGATTGGAGACACACGACTGAAGCTTTCTTT.

The chain has TRBV18 and TRBJ2-3; TRBD2 aligns across 7 bases. With 3 bases clipped from V and 2 bases from J, the junction kept 5 bases outside the gene matches. Germline CDR1 reads KGHSH; CDR2 reads LQKENI. The CDR3 loop spans 15 amino acids. The CDR3 sequence: CASSPPTSNTDTQYF. The CDR3 DNA is TGTGCCAGCTCACCTCCGACTAGCAACACAGATACGCAGTATTTT.

J is TRBJ2-1 and V is TRBV7-8, with TRBD1 matching 8 bases. In germline, CDR1 is SGHVS, CDR2 FQNEAQ. This CDR3 is built from 15 residues. Unmatched junction bases numbered 10, after V lost 8 bases and J lost 4 bases. Here the CDR3 DNA reads TGTGCCAGCCGCGGACAGGGAAGTCTTTACAATGAGCAGTTCTTC. Its protein product is CASRGQGSLYNEQFF.